The source of this T cell receptor beta chain is a study of T-cell reconstitution after alpha-beta-depleted transplantation in children. General study results and limits: Newly generated T cells supplied most T-cell counts and diversity one year post-transplant. Some patients owed their high day-60 TCRbeta diversity to surviving recipient T cells and thymic progenitors.

As to this clonotype: Its specificity is not known.

CDR1 is MGHRA, CDR2 YSYEKL, per germline. The junction had 4 bases not matched to a gene; V was cut back by 4 bases and J by 4 bases. The CDR3 has 16 residues. Unique molecular identifiers were incorporated into the prepared TCRbeta library. TCRdb reprocessed the PCR reads via MiXCR and lists one record per CDR3 protein. This table holds around 440,000 distinct CDR3 sequences, under 12% found once. This sequence joins TRBV4-1 and TRBJ2-1; 13 nucleotides match TRBD2. The source material was PBMCs, sampled before TCRalphabeta/CD19-depleted stem cell transplant. This TCR was recovered from a child aged 2 to 10 with inherited bone marrow failure, due to receive a stem cell transplant. The CDR3 DNA reads as TGCGCCAGCAGCCCCGGGACTAGCGGGGCGTACAATGAGCAGTTCTTC. This sequence encodes CASSPGTSGAYNEQFF.